Presented here are 27 T cell receptor beta chains from one specimen sequenced in a study of radiation and T cells in renal cell carcinoma. Assay: immunoSEQ multiplex PCR; the TCRdb copy retains only in-frame clones and omits some. The sample yields some 64,000 clones, around 80% seen once. Time point given: blood 4 weeks post-SBRT, at nephrectomy. The treatment denotes: 15 Gy SBRT to primary tumor, nephrectomy 4 weeks later. The sequencing used blood, collected from a patient whose treatment included radiotherapy and nephrectomy. These receptors originate from a man between 60 and 75 years old with renal cell carcinoma.

The V call is TRBV6-1, the J call TRBJ2-5; possibly TRBD1 for D (6 bases). This CDR3 is 14 amino acids long. V was cut by 5 bases and J by 0 bases, with 10 bases left in between. CDR1 MNHNS and CDR2 SASEGT come from the germline V gene. CDR3 in DNA: TGTGCCAGCAGTAACAGGGTTGACCAAGAGACCCAGTACTTC. It specifies CASSNRVDQETQYF.

The genes are TRBV25-1 and TRBJ1-3, with D uncertain. The CDR3 totals 14 residues. Per germline, CDR1 MGHDK and CDR2 SYGVNS. Between the trimmed V and J ends, which lost 4 bases and 5 bases, there was a span of 12 bases. The CDR3 bases are TGTGCCAGCAGTGGGGGTTGGGTTAGAAACACCATATATTTT. Protein sequence: CASSGGWVRNTIYF.

The V and J genes are TRBV19 and TRBJ1-3, with 8 bases aligning to TRBD1. The CDR3 runs 12 residues. Losses at the gene ends were 4 bases for V and 7 bases for J; bases not matched to a gene: 0. CDR1 is LNHDA, CDR2 SQIVND, per germline (reference sequence). The CDR3 spells CASSNRGNTIYF. The DNA for the CDR3 is TGTGCCAGTAGTAACAGGGGGAACACCATATATTTT.

The rearrangement uses TRBV11-2 and TRBJ2-3; no definite D call. Germline assignment: CDR1 SGHAT and CDR2 FQNNGV. The V end was cut by 6 bases, the J end by 4 bases, with 14 bases between. The CDR3 consists of 14 residues. The CDR3 sequence: CASSHNPRADTQYF. CDR3 DNA sequence: TGTGCCAGCAGTCACAATCCTAGAGCAGATACGCAGTATTTT.

This rearrangement joins TRBV4-3 to TRBJ1-2; 9 positions match TRBD1. Germline V CDR1 and CDR2: LGHNA, YSLEER. Losses at the gene ends were 0 bases for V and 8 bases for J; bases not matched to a gene: 4. The CDR3 loop spans 14 amino acids. Here the CDR3 reads CASSQDDRGYGYTF. The CDR3, as DNA: TGCGCCAGCAGCCAAGACGACAGGGGGTACGGCTACACCTTC.

The V gene is TRBV7-8, the J gene TRBJ2-5; the D is unclear. Between the trimmed V and J ends, which lost 5 bases and 1 base, there was a span of 14 bases. Germline lookup yields CDR1 SGHVS and CDR2 FQNEAQ. This CDR3 has 15 residues. CDR3: CASSPLAETQETQYF. CDR3 coding DNA: TGTGCCAGCAGCCCACTGGCGGAGACCCAAGAGACCCAGTACTTC. Filled out from reference TRBV7-8 and TRBJ2-5, the complete variable domain reads GAGVSQSPRYKVAKRGQDVALRCDPISGHVSLFWYQQALGQGPEFLTYFQNEAQLDKSGLPSDRFFAERPEGSVSTLKIQRTQQEDSAVYLCASSPLAETQETQYFGPGTRLLVL.

This clone occurred once. The V and J genes are TRBV6-5 and TRBJ2-3; either TRBD1 or TRBD2 may fit D (5 bases each). This CDR3 region has 16 residues. V was shortened by 4 bases and J by 1 base, with 15 bases between the two germline ends. The germline V gene has CDR1 MNHEY and CDR2 SVGAGI. The CDR3 coding sequence is TGTGCCAGCAGTTTGGGGGAGAGATTTGGCACAGATACGCAGTATTTT. Protein: CASSLGERFGTDTQYF.

This clone showed up just a few times. The rearrangement links TRBV11-2 to TRBJ2-3; 7 bases are a match to TRBD1. In germline, CDR1 is SGHAT, CDR2 FQNNGV. Trimming at V came to 1 base and at J to 7 bases, leaving 8 bases not matched to a gene. This CDR3 comprises 15 residues. The CDR3: CASSLVGDRGYTQYF. In DNA, the CDR3 is TGTGCCAGCAGCTTAGTGGGGGACAGAGGTTATACGCAGTATTTT.

The gene calls are TRBV6-5 and TRBJ1-2; D unresolved. The CDR3 consists of 15 residues. The ends were cut back, 0 bases at V and 4 bases at J, with 12 bases in the middle. In germline, CDR1 is MNHEY, CDR2 SVGAGI. CDR3 coding DNA: TGTGCCAGCAGTTACTCACGGCAGGCTGGCTATGGCTACACCTTC. Protein product: CASSYSRQAGYGYTF.

V gene TRBV5-1 combines with J gene TRBJ2-3, with 12 bases fitting TRBD2. V trimming: 1 base; J trimming: 6 bases; junction bases outside the gene matches: 0. The germline CDR1 and CDR2 sequences are SGHRS and YFSETQ. The CDR3 consists of 14 residues. CDR3 DNA: TGCGCCAGCAGCTTGACTAGCGGGAGGGATACGCAGTATTTT. Translated, it gives CASSLTSGRDTQYF.

J is TRBJ2-3 and V is TRBV9; D is unresolved. V dropped 3 bases and J dropped 4 bases, with 21 bases sitting between them. CDR3 length equals 17 residues. Germline-derived CDR1 and CDR2 are SGDLS and YYNGEE. The CDR3 nucleotides read TGTGCCAGCAGCGCCTCCCCGACCTCATATTGGGCAGATACGCAGTATTTT. Its translation is CASSASPTSYWADTQYF.

This chain uses TRBV18 with TRBJ2-2; TRBD2 is a possible D gene (6 bases). Germline-derived CDR1 and CDR2 are KGHSH and LQKENI. The V gene lost 2 bases and the J gene lost 4 bases, with 11 bases spanning the gap. This CDR3 is 15 amino acids long. CDR3 DNA: TGTGCCAGCTCACCAGCCGGGAGTTTCACCGGGGAGCTGTTTTTT. It yields the protein CASSPAGSFTGELFF.

The chain has TRBV2 and TRBJ2-1; perhaps TRBD1 as D (6 bases). The CDR3 extends over 14 amino acids. V dropped 3 bases and J dropped 8 bases, with 14 bases sitting between them. Germline loops: CDR1 SNHLY, CDR2 FYNNEI. The CDR3 region is CASSEDEAGDEQFF. The CDR3 DNA sequence: TGTGCCAGCAGTGAGGATGAGGCAGGGGATGAGCAGTTCTTC.

The chain has TRBV9 and TRBJ2-4, with D perhaps TRBD1 or TRBD2 (5 bases each). Germline V gene sequence: CDR1 SGDLS, CDR2 YYNGEE. The V gene lost 3 bases and the J gene lost 1 base, with 20 bases spanning the gap. This CDR3 region has 18 residues. The CDR3 DNA is TGTGCCAGCAGCGCCCGGGACGGAATTTTTGGGGCCAAAAACATTCAGTACTTC. Protein sequence: CASSARDGIFGAKNIQYF.

The chain links TRBV6-5 to TRBJ1-4, with 9 positions matching TRBD1. V shed 10 bases and J 7 bases; nucleotides not matched to a gene: 7. Germline V gene sequence: CDR1 MNHEY, CDR2 SVGAGI. This CDR3 comprises 13 residues. CDR3 DNA: TGTGCCATCGCCCGGGACAGGGTTGAAAAACTGTTTTTT. Translation: CAIARDRVEKLFF.

The chain employs TRBV18 and TRBJ2-7, with 13 bases fitting TRBD2. The V segment lost 3 bases and the J segment 5 bases; nucleotides outside the gene matches: 4. CDR3 length equals 15 residues. Germline CDR1 and CDR2: KGHSH and LQKENI. CDR3 residues: CASSPETSGRNEQYF. The DNA for the CDR3 is TGTGCCAGCTCACCCGAGACTAGCGGGAGGAACGAGCAGTACTTC.

The V gene is TRBV7-6, the J gene TRBJ1-6; weak D call: TRBD1 (6 bases). Per the germline V gene, CDR1 is SGHVS and CDR2 is FNYEAQ. V was shortened by 4 bases and J by 10 bases, with 20 bases between the two germline ends. This CDR3 region has 16 residues. The CDR3 spells CASSSGGGGLLSPLHF. In DNA form, the CDR3 reads TGTGCCAGCAGCTCGGGTGGGGGGGGGCTATTGTCACCCCTCCACTTT.

This clone has more than one count but fewer than ten. V gene TRBV7-8 combines with J gene TRBJ2-7, with D possibly being TRBD1 (5 bases). Trimming left V 0 bases short and J 7 bases short, with 16 bases between. The CDR3 has 15 residues. CDR1 and CDR2 from the germline V gene are SGHVS and FQNEAQ. The CDR3 loop is CASSLADIRAREQYV. CDR3 DNA: TGTGCCAGCAGCTTAGCGGACATACGAGCTAGAGAGCAGTACGTC.

The V and J genes are TRBV21-1 and TRBJ1-1; the D call in the table, TRBD1, was not verified against the DNA. TRBV21-1 is a listed pseudogene. CDR3 size: 15 residues. This chain's CDR3 is CASSKGWQGCTEAFF. CDR3 coding DNA: TGTGCCAGCAGCAAAGGCTGGCAGGGTTGCACTGAAGCTTTCTTT.

This chain's CDR3 is CASSLATGMGTEAFF. The CDR3 bases are TGCGCCAGCAGCTTGGCGACGGGGATGGGGACTGAAGCTTTCTTT. The rearrangement links TRBV5-1 to TRBJ1-1; D not certain. V lost 0 bases, J lost 5 bases, and 14 bases lay in between. CDR3 length: 15 amino acids. Germline CDR1 reads SGHRS; CDR2 reads YFSETQ.

In its sample, this clone was seen once. V usage is TRBV7-9 and J usage is TRBJ2-1, with 7 bases identical to TRBD2. Trimming took 1 base from V and 0 from J; bases not matched to a gene: 6. Germline V gene data show CDR1 as SEHNR and CDR2 as FQNEAQ (reference sequence). The CDR3 runs 17 residues. CDR3 DNA: TGTGCCAGCAGCTTAGAGCTCGGCGGGGGCTCCTACAATGAGCAGTTCTTC. It encodes CASSLELGGGSYNEQFF.

The V gene is TRBV6-5, the J gene TRBJ2-5; the D gene is possibly TRBD2 (5 bases). The ends were cut back, 7 bases at V and 2 bases at J, with 14 bases in the middle. The CDR3 extends over 14 amino acids. Germline-derived CDR1 and CDR2 are MNHEY and SVGAGI. CDR3 protein: CASKIGLHQETQYF. The CDR3 DNA reads TGTGCCAGCAAAATCGGACTCCATCAAGAGACCCAGTACTTC.

This clone occurred a few times. The V gene is TRBV12-5, the J gene TRBJ1-4; possible D gene TRBD1, 6 bases. Germline loops: CDR1 LGHNT, CDR2 FRNRAP. This CDR3 contains 14 residues. V shed 3 bases and J shed 2 bases, with 7 bases lying between them. CDR3 DNA sequence: TGTGCTAGTGGTTTAGGGGGTACTAATGAAAAACTGTTTTTT. It codes for CASGLGGTNEKLFF.

A few counts support this clone. The rearrangement links TRBV10-1 to TRBJ1-1; D might be TRBD1 (5 bases). The CDR3 consists of 12 residues. Deletions cut 3 bases from V and 7 bases from J, with 9 bases between. Per germline, CDR1 WNHNN and CDR2 SYGVQD (reference sequence). This CDR3 reads CASSEGQGEAFF. CDR3 nucleotide sequence: TGCGCCAGCAGTGAAGGGCAGGGTGAAGCTTTCTTT.

V gene TRBV27 combines with J gene TRBJ2-7; TRBD1 matches at 9 bases. This CDR3 has 13 residues. With V trimmed by 6 bases and J by 8 bases, 8 bases remained unmatched. CDR1 and CDR2 from the germline V gene are MNHEY and SMNVEV (reference sequence). CDR3 loop: CASRSGQGGKQYF. The CDR3 DNA reads as TGTGCCAGCAGGTCGGGACAGGGAGGGAAGCAGTACTTC.

V usage is TRBV29-1 and J usage is TRBJ1-4, with D uncertain. Germline V CDR1 and CDR2: SQVTM, ANQGSEA. This CDR3 has 11 residues. Trimming removed 4 bases from V and 7 bases from J, with 7 bases in between. CDR3 protein: CSVGIGEKLFF. The CDR3 DNA reads TGCAGCGTTGGAATAGGTGAAAAACTGTTTTTT.

This chain joins TRBV5-1 and TRBJ1-3; weak D call: TRBD1 (5 bases). Trimming pared 1 base from V and 4 bases from J, leaving 24 bases between. The V gene's germline CDR1 is SGHRS and CDR2 YFSETQ. The CDR3 loop spans 19 amino acids. The CDR3 coding sequence is TGCGCCAGCAGCTTGACGGTCGGGGAGAAGTCTTGGGACGGAAACACCATATATTTT. This gives the protein CASSLTVGEKSWDGNTIYF.